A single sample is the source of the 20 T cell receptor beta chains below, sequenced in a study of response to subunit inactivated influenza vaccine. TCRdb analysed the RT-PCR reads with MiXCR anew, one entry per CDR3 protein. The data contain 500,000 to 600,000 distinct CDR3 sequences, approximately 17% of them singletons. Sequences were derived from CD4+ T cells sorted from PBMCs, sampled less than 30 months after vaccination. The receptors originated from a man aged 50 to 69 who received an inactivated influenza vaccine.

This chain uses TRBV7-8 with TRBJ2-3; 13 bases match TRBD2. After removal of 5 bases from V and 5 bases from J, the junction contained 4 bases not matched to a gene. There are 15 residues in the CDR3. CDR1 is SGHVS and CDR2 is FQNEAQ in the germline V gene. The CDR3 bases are TGTGCCAGCAGCCTGGGACTAGCGGGGAGAGATACGCAGTATTTT. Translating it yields CASSLGLAGRDTQYF.

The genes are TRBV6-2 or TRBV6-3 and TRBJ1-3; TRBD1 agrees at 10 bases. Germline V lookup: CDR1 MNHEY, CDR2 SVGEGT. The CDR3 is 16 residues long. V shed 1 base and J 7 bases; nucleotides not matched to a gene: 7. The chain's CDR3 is CASSYFATGGWNTIYF. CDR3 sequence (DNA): TGTGCCAGCAGTTACTTTGCGACAGGGGGCTGGAACACCATATATTTT.

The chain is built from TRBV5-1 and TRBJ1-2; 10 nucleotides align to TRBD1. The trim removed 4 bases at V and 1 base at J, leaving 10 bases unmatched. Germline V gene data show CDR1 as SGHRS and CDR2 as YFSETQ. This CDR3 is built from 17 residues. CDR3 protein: CASSGTGATTLNYGYTF. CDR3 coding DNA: TGCGCCAGCAGCGGGACAGGGGCCACAACCCTTAACTATGGCTACACCTTC.

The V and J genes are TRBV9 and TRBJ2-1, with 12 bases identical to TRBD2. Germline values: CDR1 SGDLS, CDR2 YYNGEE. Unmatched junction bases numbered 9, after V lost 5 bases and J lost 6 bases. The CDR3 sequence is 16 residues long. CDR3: CASSLLGLAGRNEQFF. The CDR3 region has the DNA TGTGCCAGCAGTTTACTAGGACTAGCGGGACGCAATGAGCAGTTCTTC.

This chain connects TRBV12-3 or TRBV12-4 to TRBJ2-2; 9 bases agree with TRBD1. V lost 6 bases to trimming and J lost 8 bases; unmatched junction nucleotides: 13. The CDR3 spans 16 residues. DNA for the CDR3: TGTGCCAGCAGCGCAAGGGACAGGGTCCTTTCTGGGGAGCTGTTTTTT. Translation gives CASSARDRVLSGELFF.

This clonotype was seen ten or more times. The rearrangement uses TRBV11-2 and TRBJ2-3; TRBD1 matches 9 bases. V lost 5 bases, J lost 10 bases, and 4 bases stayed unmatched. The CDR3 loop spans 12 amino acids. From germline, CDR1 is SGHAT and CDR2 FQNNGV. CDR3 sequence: CASSRDRGAQYF. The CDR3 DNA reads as TGTGCCAGCAGCCGAGACAGGGGGGCGCAGTATTTT.

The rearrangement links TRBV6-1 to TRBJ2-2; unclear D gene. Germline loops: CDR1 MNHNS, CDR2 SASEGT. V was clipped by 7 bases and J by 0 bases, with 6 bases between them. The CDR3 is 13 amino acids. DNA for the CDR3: TGTGCCAGCACTGCAACGAACACCGGGGAGCTGTTTTTT. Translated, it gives CASTATNTGELFF.

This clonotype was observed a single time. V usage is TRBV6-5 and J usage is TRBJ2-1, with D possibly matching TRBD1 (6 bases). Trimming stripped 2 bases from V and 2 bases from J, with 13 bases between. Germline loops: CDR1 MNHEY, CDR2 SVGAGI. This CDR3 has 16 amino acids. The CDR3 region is CASSYPDRLAYNEQFF. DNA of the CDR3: TGTGCCAGCAGTTACCCCGACAGGTTGGCCTACAATGAGCAGTTCTTC.

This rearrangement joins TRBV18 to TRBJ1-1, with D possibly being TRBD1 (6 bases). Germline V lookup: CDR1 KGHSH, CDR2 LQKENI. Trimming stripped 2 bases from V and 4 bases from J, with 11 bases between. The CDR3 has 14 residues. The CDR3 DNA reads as TGTGCCAGCTCACCAACGGCGGGGGCCACTGAAGCTTTCTTT. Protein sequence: CASSPTAGATEAFF.

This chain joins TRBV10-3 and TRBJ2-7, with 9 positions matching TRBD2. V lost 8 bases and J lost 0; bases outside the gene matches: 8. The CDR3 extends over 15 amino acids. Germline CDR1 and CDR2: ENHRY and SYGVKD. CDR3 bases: TGTGCCATCGGGGGGAAAGCGGGAGGCTCCTACGAGCAGTACTTC. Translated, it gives CAIGGKAGGSYEQYF.

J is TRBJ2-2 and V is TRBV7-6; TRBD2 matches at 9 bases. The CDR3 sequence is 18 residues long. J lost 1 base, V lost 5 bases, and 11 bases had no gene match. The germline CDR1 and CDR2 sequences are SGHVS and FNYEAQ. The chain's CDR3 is CASSPRGGAGGNTGELFF. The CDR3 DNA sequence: TGTGCCAGCAGCCCAAGAGGAGGAGCGGGGGGGAACACCGGGGAGCTGTTTTTT. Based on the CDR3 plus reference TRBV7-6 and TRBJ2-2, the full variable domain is GAGVSQSPRYKVTKRGQDVALRCDPISGHVSLYWYRQALGQGPEFLTYFNYEAQQDKSGLPNDRFSAERPEGSISTLTIQRTEQRDSAMYRCASSPRGGAGGNTGELFFGEGSRLTVL.

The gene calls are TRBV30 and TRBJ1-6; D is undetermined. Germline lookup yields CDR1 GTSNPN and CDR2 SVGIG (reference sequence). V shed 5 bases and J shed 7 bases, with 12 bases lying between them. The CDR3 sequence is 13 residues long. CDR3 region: CAWGLTGNSPLHF. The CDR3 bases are TGTGCCTGGGGGTTGACGGGAAATTCACCCCTCCACTTT.

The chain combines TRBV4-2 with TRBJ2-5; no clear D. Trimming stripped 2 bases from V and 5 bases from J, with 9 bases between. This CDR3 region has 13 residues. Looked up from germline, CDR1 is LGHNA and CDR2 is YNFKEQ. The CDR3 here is CASSQSQGETQYF. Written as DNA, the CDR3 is TGTGCCAGCAGCCAATCCCAAGGGGAGACCCAGTACTTC.

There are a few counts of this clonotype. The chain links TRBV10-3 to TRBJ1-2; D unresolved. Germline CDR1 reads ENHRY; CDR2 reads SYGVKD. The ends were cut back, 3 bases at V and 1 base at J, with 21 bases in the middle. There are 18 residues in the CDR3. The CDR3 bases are TGTGCCATCAGTGACGAACAGACCAACTTGGAACTTAACTATGGCTACACCTTC. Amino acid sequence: CAISDEQTNLELNYGYTF.

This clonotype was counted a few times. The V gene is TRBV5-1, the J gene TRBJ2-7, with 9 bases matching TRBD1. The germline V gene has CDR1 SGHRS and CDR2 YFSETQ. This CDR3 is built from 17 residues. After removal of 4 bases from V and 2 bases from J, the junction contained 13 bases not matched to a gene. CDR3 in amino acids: CASSPGWGQGPTYEQYF. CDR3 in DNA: TGCGCCAGCAGCCCTGGATGGGGACAGGGACCTACCTACGAGCAGTACTTC.

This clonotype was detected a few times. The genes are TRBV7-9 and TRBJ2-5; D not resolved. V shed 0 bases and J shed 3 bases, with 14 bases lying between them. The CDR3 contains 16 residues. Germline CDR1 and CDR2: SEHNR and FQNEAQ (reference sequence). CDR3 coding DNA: TGTGCCAGCAGCTTAGCGCTCTGGGCGACGAAAGAGACCCAGTACTTC. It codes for CASSLALWATKETQYF.

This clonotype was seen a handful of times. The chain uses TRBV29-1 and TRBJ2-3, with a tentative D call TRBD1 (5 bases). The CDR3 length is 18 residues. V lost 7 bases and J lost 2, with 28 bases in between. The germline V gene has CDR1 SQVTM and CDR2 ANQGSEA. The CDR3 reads CSDPSWGVLVGDTDTQYF. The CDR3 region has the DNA TGCAGCGACCCGTCTTGGGGCGTCTTGGTTGGCGACACAGATACGCAGTATTTT.

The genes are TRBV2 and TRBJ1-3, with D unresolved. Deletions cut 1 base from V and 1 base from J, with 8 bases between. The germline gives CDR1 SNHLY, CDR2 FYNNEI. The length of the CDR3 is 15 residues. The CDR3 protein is CASSEDGRSGNTIYF. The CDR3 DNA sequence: TGTGCCAGCAGTGAAGACGGACGTTCTGGAAACACCATATATTTT. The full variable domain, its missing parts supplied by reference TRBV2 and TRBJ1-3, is EPEVTQTPSHQVTQMGQEVILRCVPISNHLYFYWYRQILGQKVEFLVSFYNNEISEKSEIFDDQFSVERPDGSNFTLKIRSTKLEDSAMYFCASSEDGRSGNTIYFGEGSWLTVV.

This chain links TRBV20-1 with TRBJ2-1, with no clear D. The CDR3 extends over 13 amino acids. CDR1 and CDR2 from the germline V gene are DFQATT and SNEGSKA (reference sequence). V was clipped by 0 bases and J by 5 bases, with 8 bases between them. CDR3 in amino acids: CSAREGSDNEQFF. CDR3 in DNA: TGCAGTGCTAGAGAAGGAAGTGACAATGAGCAGTTCTTC.

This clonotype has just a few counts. The CDR3 DNA is TGTGCCAGTGGACAGGGGGATCCCTACGAGCAGTACTTC. Amino acid sequence: CASGQGDPYEQYF. The chain links TRBV6-1 to TRBJ2-7; the match to TRBD1 covers 10 bases. This CDR3 spans 13 amino acids. Trimming cost V 9 bases and J 2 bases; bases outside gene matches: 4. From germline, CDR1 is MNHNS and CDR2 SASEGT.